This TCR beta chain derives from a study of cytotoxic CD8 clonotypes in ibrutinib-treated CLL. Across the study: With a range of 6 to 36, the median treatment time before response samples were taken was under 15 months.

Germline CDR1 reads SGHRS; CDR2 reads YFSETQ. Trimming at V came to 4 bases and at J to 0 bases, leaving 6 bases not matched to a gene. CDR3 size: 16 residues. Sequencing was performed with immunoSEQ multiplex PCR; in TCRdb, only in-frame clones are kept and a portion is missing. This table holds roughly 180,000 clones, around 80% found once. This chain connects TRBV5-1 to TRBJ2-2; 7 bases agree with TRBD2. The clonotype was recovered from a human donor with chronic lymphocytic leukemia. The specimen was PBMCs, collected after 24 months of ibrutinib treatment. CDR3 amino acids: CASSAPGTTNTGELFF. Here the CDR3 DNA reads TGCGCCAGCAGCGCCCCCGGGACTACGAACACCGGGGAGCTGTTTTTT. Variable domain in full (rest from reference TRBV5-1 and TRBJ2-2): KAGVTQTPRYLIKTRGQQVTLSCSPISGHRSVSWYQQTPGQGLQFLFEYFSETQRNKGNFPGRFSGRQFSNSRSEMNVSTLELGDSALYLCASSAPGTTNTGELFFGEGSRLTVL.